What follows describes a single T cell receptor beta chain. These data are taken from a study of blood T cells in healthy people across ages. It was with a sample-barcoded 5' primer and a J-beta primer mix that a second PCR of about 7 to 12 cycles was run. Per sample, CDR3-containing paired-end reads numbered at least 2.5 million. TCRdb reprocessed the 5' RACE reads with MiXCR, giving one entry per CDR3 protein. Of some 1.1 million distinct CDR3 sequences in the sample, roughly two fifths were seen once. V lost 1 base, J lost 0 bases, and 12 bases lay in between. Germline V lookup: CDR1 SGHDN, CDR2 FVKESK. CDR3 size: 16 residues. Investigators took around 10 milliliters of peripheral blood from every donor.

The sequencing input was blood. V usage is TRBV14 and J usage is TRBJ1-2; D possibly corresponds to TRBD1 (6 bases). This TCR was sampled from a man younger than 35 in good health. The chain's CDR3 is CASSQVAAGANYGYTF. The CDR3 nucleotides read TGTGCCAGCAGCCAAGTCGCGGCAGGGGCTAACTATGGCTACACCTTC.